This TCR beta chain was obtained from a study of blood T cell repertoires in COVID-19. Study-level information: The United States, Italy and Spain provided the acute and convalescent COVID-19 samples. Sample material is recorded as cDNA or gDNA derived from T cells, B-cell-depleted T cells, or PBMCs.

V shed 6 bases, J shed 0 bases, and the junction held 5 bases outside the gene matches. The CDR3 is 15 residues long. CDR1 is ENHRY, CDR2 SYGVKD, per germline. Original handling: It was from reference gene primer amplification that nucleated cell counts were estimated. Clones were read by immunoSEQ multiplex PCR, and TCRdb kept only the in-frame ones, dropping some. Clone size and V and J calls were adopted from that table, with D and trimming inferred from the DNA. The sample includes 250,000 or so clones, approximately 86% seen only once; the top ten take around 9%. The chain links TRBV10-3 to TRBJ2-3; TRBD2 matches 8 bases. The TCR was taken from a man between 35 and 55 years old with active or convalescent COVID-19. The source material was peripheral blood. The CDR3 region is CAIRSAGVSTDTQYF. The CDR3 region has the DNA TGTGCCATCAGGTCAGCGGGAGTGAGCACAGATACGCAGTATTTT.